This record concerns one TCR beta chain sequence. The data originate from a study of CD8 T cells in Susac syndrome. The T cells that were sequenced for TCR beta were CD8+ and CD4+ cells from blood. Controls were drawn from healthy donors and were matched for age and sex. Isolation of CD8+ and CD4+ T cells was performed negatively, whereas enrichment of TEMRA cells was done by FACS. With random hexamers, about 0.45 to 1 ug RNA was reverse transcribed. Amplification of the TCR beta CDR3 was carried out by immunoSEQ multiplex PCR, which spanned a total of 54 Vbeta and 13 Jbeta segments. Using its own MiXCR run on the immunoSEQ multiplex PCR reads, TCRdb lists one record per CDR3 protein. The sample carries about 190,000 distinct CDR3 sequences, approximately 94% recorded once. The ends were cut back, 3 bases at V and 8 bases at J, with 4 bases in the middle. CDR3 length: 11 amino acids.

This rearrangement joins TRBV12-3 or TRBV12-4 to TRBJ1-4; D remains unclear. This sequence was found in a human donor in good health. The sequenced sample was CD4+ T cells from PBMCs. The CDR3 DNA sequence: TGTGCCAGCAGTTTCTTCGAAAAACTGTTTTTT. Its protein product is CASSFFEKLFF.